These T cell receptor beta chains were read from a single sample in a study of blood T cell repertoires in COVID-19. TCRdb keeps only in-frame clones here, not all; method: immunoSEQ multiplex PCR. The sample contains more than 95,000 clones, about 83% of which appear only once. The specimen was peripheral blood. These receptors were taken from a man aged 60 to 69 with acute or convalescent COVID-19. CDR3s include the opening cysteine and the closing phenylalanine or tryptophan. The D gene is left open where the match is weak. Rows give clone size only sometimes, using once, few, many, or a class for an expanded clone.

V: TRBV18; J: TRBJ1-4; D: TRBD1; size: NA; CDR3: CATSKQDRGPATNEKLFF; DNA: TGTGCCACCTCAAAACAGGACAGGGGACCCGCAACTAATGAAAAACTGTTTTTT
V: TRBV10-3; J: TRBJ2-1; D: NA; size: NA; CDR3: CAISGTKGNEQFF; DNA: TGTGCCATCAGTGGGACTAAGGGCAATGAGCAGTTCTTC
V: TRBV27; J: TRBJ2-7; D: NA; size: once; CDR3: CASSPRQASYEQYF; DNA: TGTGCCAGCAGTCCCCGACAGGCCTCTTACGAGCAGTACTTC
V: TRBV18; J: TRBJ2-7; D: NA; size: NA; CDR3: CASSPQGQSYEQYF; DNA: TGTGCCAGCTCACCACAAGGACAGAGTTACGAGCAGTACTTC
V: TRBV10-1; J: TRBJ2-7; D: TRBD1; size: NA; CDR3: CASSPGQGAPYEQYF; DNA: TGCGCCAGCAGTCCTGGACAGGGGGCCCCCTACGAGCAGTACTTC
V: TRBV4-2; J: TRBJ1-6; D: TRBD1; size: NA; CDR3: CASSQGGTDNSPLHF; DNA: TGTGCCAGCAGCCAAGGGGGGACAGATAATTCACCCCTCCACTTT
V: TRBV3-1/TRBV3-2; J: TRBJ2-7; D: TRBD1; size: NA; CDR3: CASQRLGTGNYEQYF; DNA: TGTGCCAGCCAAAGGCTTGGGACAGGAAACTACGAGCAGTACTTC
V: TRBV5-4; J: TRBJ2-3; D: NA; size: NA; CDR3: CASSPGLHTDTQYF; DNA: TGTGCCAGCAGCCCCGGACTTCACACAGATACGCAGTATTTT
V: TRBV7-3; J: TRBJ1-2; D: NA; size: NA; CDR3: CASSRSSTEGYTF; DNA: TGTGCCAGCAGCCGATCCTCAACCGAGGGCTACACCTTC
V: TRBV20-1; J: TRBJ2-7; D: NA; size: once; CDR3: CSARAIYEQYF; DNA: TGCAGTGCTAGAGCCATCTACGAGCAGTACTTC
V: TRBV2; J: TRBJ1-1; D: NA; size: many; CDR3: CASRIDSSEAFF; DNA: TGTGCCAGCAGAATTGACTCCTCTGAAGCTTTCTTT
V: TRBV28; J: TRBJ2-3; D: TRBD1; size: few; CDR3: CASSLSTGGADTQYF; DNA: TGTGCCAGCAGCCTTTCGACAGGGGGTGCAGATACGCAGTATTTT
V: TRBV30; J: TRBJ1-6; D: NA; size: few; CDR3: CAWSVRRNSPLHF; DNA: TGTGCCTGGAGTGTAAGGAGAAATTCACCCCTCCACTTT
V: TRBV6-1; J: TRBJ1-4; D: NA; size: once; CDR3: CASSEVNRVEIEKLFF; DNA: TGTGCCAGCAGTGAAGTCAACAGGGTAGAAATTGAAAAACTGTTTTTT
V: TRBV11-2; J: TRBJ2-5; D: NA; size: NA; CDR3: CASSLFPPATQGTQYF; DNA: TGTGCCAGCAGCTTATTCCCCCCGGCGACACAGGGGACCCAGTACTTC
V: TRBV13; J: TRBJ2-5; D: NA; size: NA; CDR3: CASRLGETQYF; DNA: TGTGCCAGCAGACTAGGGGAGACCCAGTACTTC
V: TRBV27; J: TRBJ2-3; D: TRBD2; size: few; CDR3: CASTLAPAGATDTQYF; DNA: TGTGCCAGCACCCTAGCCCCGGCGGGAGCAACAGATACGCAGTATTTT
V: TRBV28; J: TRBJ1-1; D: NA; size: NA; CDR3: CASSARLIPWTEAFF; DNA: TGTGCCAGCAGTGCCCGACTAATTCCCTGGACTGAAGCTTTCTTT
V: TRBV20-1; J: TRBJ2-7; D: NA; size: NA; CDR3: CSADTGWEQYF; DNA: TGCAGTGCTGACACAGGGTGGGAGCAGTACTTC
V: TRBV2; J: TRBJ2-7; D: TRBD2; size: NA; CDR3: CATRDYYEQYF; DNA: TGTGCCACTCGGGACTATTACGAGCAGTACTTC
V: TRBV4-1; J: TRBJ1-2; D: NA; size: NA; CDR3: CASSQAYSSYGYTF; DNA: TGCGCCAGCAGCCAAGCGTATAGCAGTTATGGCTACACCTTC
V: TRBV29-1; J: TRBJ1-5; D: NA; size: NA; CDR3: CSVVIDSNQPQHF; DNA: TGCAGCGTTGTGATAGATAGCAATCAGCCCCAGCATTTT
V: TRBV7-9; J: TRBJ2-7; D: NA; size: NA; CDR3: CASSSPGGGGPYEQYF; DNA: TGTGCCAGCAGCTCCCCTGGTGGCGGAGGACCCTACGAGCAGTACTTC
V: TRBV5-1; J: TRBJ2-5; D: TRBD1; size: NA; CDR3: CASSLGDRGPEETQYF; DNA: TGCGCCAGCAGCTTGGGGGACAGGGGGCCGGAGGAGACCCAGTACTTC
V: TRBV19; J: TRBJ2-5; D: TRBD2; size: NA; CDR3: CASSTTSGDQETQYF; DNA: TGTGCCAGTAGTACGACTAGCGGAGACCAAGAGACCCAGTACTTC
V: TRBV9; J: TRBJ2-7; D: TRBD2; size: NA; CDR3: CASSVGLAGVWEQYF; DNA: TGTGCCAGCAGCGTAGGGCTAGCGGGAGTTTGGGAGCAGTACTTC
V: TRBV19; J: TRBJ2-7; D: NA; size: once; CDR3: CASSTTRGRAEQYF; DNA: TGTGCCAGTAGTACCACAAGGGGCAGGGCCGAGCAGTACTTC
V: TRBV10-3; J: TRBJ2-5; D: TRBD2; size: NA; CDR3: CAISVTSGVQETQYF; DNA: TGTGCCATCAGTGTTACTAGCGGGGTACAAGAGACCCAGTACTTC
V: TRBV10-3; J: TRBJ2-7; D: TRBD2; size: NA; CDR3: CATRGGQPISYEQYF; DNA: TGTGCCACCCGGGGGGGGCAGCCCATCTCCTACGAGCAGTACTTC
V: TRBV5-1; J: TRBJ2-1; D: TRBD2; size: NA; CDR3: CASSLDPAGGVEQFF; DNA: TGCGCCAGCAGCTTGGACCCAGCGGGAGGGGTTGAGCAGTTCTTC
V: TRBV15; J: TRBJ2-3; D: TRBD2; size: NA; CDR3: CATSRDLGGRPTDTQYF; DNA: TGTGCCACCAGCAGAGATCTCGGCGGGAGGCCCACAGATACGCAGTATTTT
V: TRBV27; J: TRBJ2-1; D: TRBD2; size: NA; CDR3: CASSVLTGTSVDNEQFF; DNA: TGTGCCAGCAGTGTCTTAACCGGGACTAGCGTTGACAATGAGCAGTTCTTC
V: TRBV6-1; J: TRBJ2-5; D: TRBD1; size: few; CDR3: CASSEQGDFQETQYF; DNA: TGTGCCAGCAGTGAACAGGGGGATTTCCAAGAGACCCAGTACTTC
V: TRBV29-1; J: TRBJ2-5; D: NA; size: NA; CDR3: CSARTDKETQYF; DNA: TGCAGCGCCAGGACAGATAAAGAGACCCAGTACTTC
V: TRBV2; J: TRBJ2-1; D: TRBD1; size: NA; CDR3: CASSEALTGVSYNEQFF; DNA: TGTGCCAGCAGTGAAGCGCTAACAGGGGTCTCCTACAATGAGCAGTTCTTC
V: TRBV10-1; J: TRBJ2-7; D: TRBD1; size: NA; CDR3: CASSGTGAPYEQYF; DNA: TGCGCCAGCAGTGGTACAGGGGCCCCCTACGAGCAGTACTTC
V: TRBV6-5; J: TRBJ2-7; D: TRBD2; size: once; CDR3: CASSYGPGGGYEQYF; DNA: TGTGCCAGCAGTTACGGGCCGGGGGGTGGCTACGAGCAGTACTTC